Shown below are 4 T cell receptor beta chains from a single sample sequenced in a study of shared clonotypes between healthy human individuals. TCRdb's copy holds only in-frame clones and misses some; the assay was immunoSEQ multiplex PCR. Seen here are some 480,000 clones, approximately 79% observed once, and the top ten hold 12%. Sample: PBMCs. These TCRs come from a woman aged 40 to 49 in good health. Some clones in this sample may be carry-over from other donors' samples.

The chain recombines TRBV4-1 with TRBJ2-3, with D hard to call. The CDR3 has 12 amino acids. Germline CDR1 reads MGHRA; CDR2 reads YSYEKL. V dropped 0 bases and J dropped 6 bases, with 4 bases sitting between them. This CDR3 is CASSQETDTQYF. DNA for the CDR3: TGCGCCAGCAGCCAAGAAACGGATACGCAGTATTTT.

The chain recombines TRBV5-1 with TRBJ2-2; D is possibly TRBD1 (6 bases). CDR1 and CDR2 (germline): SGHRS, YFSETQ. This CDR3 is built from 13 residues. Trimming removed 10 bases from V and 2 bases from J, with 12 bases in between. For the CDR3, the DNA is TGCGCCTCCCAGGGGAGAAACACCGGGGAGCTGTTTTTT. It specifies CASQGRNTGELFF.

This clone was detected only a few times. The rearrangement uses TRBV27 and TRBJ2-1; the match to TRBD1 covers 9 bases. CDR1 and CDR2 from the germline V gene are MNHEY and SMNVEV (reference sequence). This CDR3 contains 15 residues. The V gene end was trimmed by 3 bases and the J gene end by 0 bases; junction bases not matched to a gene: 0. The CDR3: CASSLGQGSYNEQFF. The CDR3 DNA reads as TGTGCCAGCAGTTTGGGACAGGGCTCCTACAATGAGCAGTTCTTC.

This clone showed up just once. The J gene is TRBJ2-2, the V gene TRBV7-3, with no clear D. The CDR3 extends over 15 amino acids. With 5 bases removed from V and 0 bases from J, the gap between germline ends came to 10 bases. Germline values: CDR1 SGHTA, CDR2 FQGTGA. The CDR3 loop is CASSARWANTGELFF. The CDR3 region has the DNA TGTGCCAGCAGCGCCCGATGGGCGAACACCGGGGAGCTGTTTTTT. The complete variable domain, with remaining parts taken from reference TRBV7-3 and TRBJ2-2, reads GAGVSQTPSNKVTEKGKYVELRCDPISGHTALYWYRQSLGQGPEFLIYFQGTGAADDSGLPNDRFFAVRPEGSVSTLKIQRTERGDSAVYLCASSARWANTGELFFGEGSRLTVL.